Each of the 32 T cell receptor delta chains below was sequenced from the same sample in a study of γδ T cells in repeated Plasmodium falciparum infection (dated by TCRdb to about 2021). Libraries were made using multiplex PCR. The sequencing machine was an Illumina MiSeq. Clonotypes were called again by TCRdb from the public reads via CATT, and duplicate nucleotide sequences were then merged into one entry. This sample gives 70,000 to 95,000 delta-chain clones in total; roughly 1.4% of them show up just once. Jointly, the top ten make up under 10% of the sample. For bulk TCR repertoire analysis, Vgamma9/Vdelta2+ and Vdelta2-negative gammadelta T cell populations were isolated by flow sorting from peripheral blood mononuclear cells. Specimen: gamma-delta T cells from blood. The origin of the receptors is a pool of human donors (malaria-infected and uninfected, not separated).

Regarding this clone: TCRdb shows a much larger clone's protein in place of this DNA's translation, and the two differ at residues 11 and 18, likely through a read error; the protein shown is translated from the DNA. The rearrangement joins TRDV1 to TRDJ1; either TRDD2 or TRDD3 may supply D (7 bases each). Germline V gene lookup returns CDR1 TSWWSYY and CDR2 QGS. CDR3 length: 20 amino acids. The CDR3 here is CALGGSFFLLTGIVTDKPIF. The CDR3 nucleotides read TGTGCTCTTGGGGGGTCCTTTTTCCTACTCACGGGGATAGTAACCGATAAACCCATCTTT.

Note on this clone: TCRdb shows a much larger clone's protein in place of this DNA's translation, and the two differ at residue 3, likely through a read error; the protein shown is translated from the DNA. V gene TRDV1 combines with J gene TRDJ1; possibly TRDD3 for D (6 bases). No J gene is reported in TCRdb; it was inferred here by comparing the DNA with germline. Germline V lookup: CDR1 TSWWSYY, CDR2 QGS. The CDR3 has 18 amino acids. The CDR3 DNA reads TGTGCTCCTGGGGAACTCACCCGCAGGGTAGGCCACACCGATAAACTCATCTTT. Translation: CAPGELTRRVGHTDKLIF.

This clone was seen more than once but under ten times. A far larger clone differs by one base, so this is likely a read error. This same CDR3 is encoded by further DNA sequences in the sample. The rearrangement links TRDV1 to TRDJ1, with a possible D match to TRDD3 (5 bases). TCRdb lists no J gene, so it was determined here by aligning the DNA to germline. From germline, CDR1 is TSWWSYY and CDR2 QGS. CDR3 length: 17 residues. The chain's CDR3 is CALGELALGHDTDKLIF. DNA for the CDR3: TGCGCTCTTGGGGAACTAGCACTTGGGCATGACACCGATAAACTCATCTTT.

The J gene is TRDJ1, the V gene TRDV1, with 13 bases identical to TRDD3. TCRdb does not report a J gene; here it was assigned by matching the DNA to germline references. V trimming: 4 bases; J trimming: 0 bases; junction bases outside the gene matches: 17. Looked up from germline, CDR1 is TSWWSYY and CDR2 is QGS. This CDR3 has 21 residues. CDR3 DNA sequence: TGTGCTCTTGGGGGTCCTTCGCCCCAAAGTACTGGGGGATACGACACCGATAAACTCATCTTT. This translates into CALGGPSPQSTGGYDTDKLIF.

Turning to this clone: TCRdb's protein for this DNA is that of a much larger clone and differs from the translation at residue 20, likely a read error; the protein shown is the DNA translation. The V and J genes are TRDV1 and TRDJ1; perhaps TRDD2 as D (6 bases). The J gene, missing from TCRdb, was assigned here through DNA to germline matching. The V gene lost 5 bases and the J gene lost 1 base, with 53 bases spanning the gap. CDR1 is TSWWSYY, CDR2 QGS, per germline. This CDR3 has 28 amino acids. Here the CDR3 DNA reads TGTGCTCTTGGGTGCTCGGCCTTCCCCTCCACTCGCTACGAATCGGCAGCGTCTGACCCTCAAACCACCGATAAACTCATCTTT. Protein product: CALGCSAFPSTRYESAASDPQTTDKLIF.

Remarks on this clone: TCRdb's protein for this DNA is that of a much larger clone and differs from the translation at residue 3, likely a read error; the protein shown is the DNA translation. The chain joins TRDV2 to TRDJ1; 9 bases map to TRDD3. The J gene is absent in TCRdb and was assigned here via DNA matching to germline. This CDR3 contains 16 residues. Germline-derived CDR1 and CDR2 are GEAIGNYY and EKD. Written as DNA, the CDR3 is TGTGCCCGTGACCGTACTGGGGGACTCCTCACCGATAAACTCATCTTT. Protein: CARDRTGGLLTDKLIF.

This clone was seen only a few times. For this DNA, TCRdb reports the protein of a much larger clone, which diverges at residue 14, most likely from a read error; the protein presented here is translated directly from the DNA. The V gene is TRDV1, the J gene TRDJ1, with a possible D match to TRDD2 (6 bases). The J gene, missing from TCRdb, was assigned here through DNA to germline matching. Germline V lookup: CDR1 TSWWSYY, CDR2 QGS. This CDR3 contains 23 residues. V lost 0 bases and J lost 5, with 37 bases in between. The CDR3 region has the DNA TGTGCTCTTGGGGAACTAAGCAGCTTCCTCCAATACTGGAGGTTTATGCCCCGGGATAAACTCATCTTT. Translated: CALGELSSFLQYWRFMPRDKLIF.

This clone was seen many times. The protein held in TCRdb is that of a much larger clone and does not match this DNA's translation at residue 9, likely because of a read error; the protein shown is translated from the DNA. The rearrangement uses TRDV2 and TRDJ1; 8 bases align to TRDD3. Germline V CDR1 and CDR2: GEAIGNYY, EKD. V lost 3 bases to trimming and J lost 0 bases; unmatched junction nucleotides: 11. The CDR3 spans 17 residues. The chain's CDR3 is CACDSLLGGTYTDKLIF. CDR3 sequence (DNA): TGTGCCTGTGACTCATTACTGGGGGGTACGTACACCGATAAACTCATCTTT.

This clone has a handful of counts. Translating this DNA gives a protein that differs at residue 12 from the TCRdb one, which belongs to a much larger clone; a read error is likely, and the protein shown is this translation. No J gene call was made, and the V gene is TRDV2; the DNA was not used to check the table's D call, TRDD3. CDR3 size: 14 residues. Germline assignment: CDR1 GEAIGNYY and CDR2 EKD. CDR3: CACDVLGDRAQPFF. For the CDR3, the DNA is TGTGCCTGTGACGTACTGGGGGATCGGGCACAACCCTTCTTT.

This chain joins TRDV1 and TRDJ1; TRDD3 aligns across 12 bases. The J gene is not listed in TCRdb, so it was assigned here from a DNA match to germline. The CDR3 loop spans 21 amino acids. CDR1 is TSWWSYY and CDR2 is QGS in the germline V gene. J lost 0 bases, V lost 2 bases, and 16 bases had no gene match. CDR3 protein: CALGETLSNWGILEYTDKLIF. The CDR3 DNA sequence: TGTGCTCTTGGGGAAACTCTGTCAAACTGGGGGATACTGGAGTACACCGATAAACTCATCTTT.

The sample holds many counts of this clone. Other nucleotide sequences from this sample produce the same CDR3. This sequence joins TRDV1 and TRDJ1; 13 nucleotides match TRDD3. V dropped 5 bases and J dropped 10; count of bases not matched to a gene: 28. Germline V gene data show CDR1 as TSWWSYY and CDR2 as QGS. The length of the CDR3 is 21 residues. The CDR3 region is CALGTQAFLRPSTGGYAALIF. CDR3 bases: TGTGCTCTTGGGACTCAGGCCTTCCTACGTCCTAGTACTGGGGGATACGCAGCACTCATCTTT.

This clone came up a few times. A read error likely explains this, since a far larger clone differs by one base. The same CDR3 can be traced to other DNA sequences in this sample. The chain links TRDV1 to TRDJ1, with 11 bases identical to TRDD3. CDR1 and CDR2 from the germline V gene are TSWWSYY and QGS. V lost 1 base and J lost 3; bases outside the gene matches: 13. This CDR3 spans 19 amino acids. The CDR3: CALGERDFLLGDTSDKLIF. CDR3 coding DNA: TGTGCTCTTGGGGAACGAGACTTCCTCCTGGGGGATACTTCCGATAAACTCATCTTT.

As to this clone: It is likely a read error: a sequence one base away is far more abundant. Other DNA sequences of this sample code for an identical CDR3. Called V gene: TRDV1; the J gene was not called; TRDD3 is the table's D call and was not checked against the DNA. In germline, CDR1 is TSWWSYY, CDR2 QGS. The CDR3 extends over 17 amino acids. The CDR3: CALGERRGMGIPDKLIF. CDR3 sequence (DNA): TGTGCTCTTGGGGAACGAAGGGGAATGGGGATACCCGATAAACTCATCTTC.

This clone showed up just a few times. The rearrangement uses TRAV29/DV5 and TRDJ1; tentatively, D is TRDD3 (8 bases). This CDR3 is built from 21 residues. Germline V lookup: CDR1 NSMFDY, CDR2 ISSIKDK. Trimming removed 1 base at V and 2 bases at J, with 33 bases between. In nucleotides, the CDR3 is TGTGCAGCAAGCCTTTACCCCTTTCCTACGGTTGGGGTGGGGGATACCGATAAACTCATCTTT. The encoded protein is CAASLYPFPTVGVGDTDKLIF.

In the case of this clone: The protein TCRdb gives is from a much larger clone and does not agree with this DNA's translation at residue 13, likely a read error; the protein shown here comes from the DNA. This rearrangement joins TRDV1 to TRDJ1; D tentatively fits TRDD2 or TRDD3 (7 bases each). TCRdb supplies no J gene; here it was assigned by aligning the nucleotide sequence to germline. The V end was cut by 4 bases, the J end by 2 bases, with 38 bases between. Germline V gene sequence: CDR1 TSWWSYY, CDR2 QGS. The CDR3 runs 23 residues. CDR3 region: CALGARPLPNSLEDTGYTDKLIF. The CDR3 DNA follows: TGTGCTCTTGGGGCTCGGCCTCTTCCTAATAGTCTGGAGGATACGGGTTATACCGATAAACTCATCTTT.

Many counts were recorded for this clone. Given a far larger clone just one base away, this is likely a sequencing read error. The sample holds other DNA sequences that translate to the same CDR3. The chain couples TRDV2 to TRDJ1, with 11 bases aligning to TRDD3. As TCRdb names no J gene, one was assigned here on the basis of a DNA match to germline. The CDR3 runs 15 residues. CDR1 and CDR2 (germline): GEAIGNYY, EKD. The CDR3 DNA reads TGTGCCTGCTTACTTCTGGGGGATACCGCCGACAAACTCATCTTT. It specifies CACLLLGDTADKLIF.

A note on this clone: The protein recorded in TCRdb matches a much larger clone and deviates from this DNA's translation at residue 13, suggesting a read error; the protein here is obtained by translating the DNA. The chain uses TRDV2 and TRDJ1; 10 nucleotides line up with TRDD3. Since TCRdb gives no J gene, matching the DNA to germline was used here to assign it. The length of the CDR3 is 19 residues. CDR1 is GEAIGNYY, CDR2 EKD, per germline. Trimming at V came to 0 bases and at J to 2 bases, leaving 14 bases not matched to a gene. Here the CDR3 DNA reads TGTGCCTGTGACACCGTGGCTCCTCTTGGGGGATACAGTACCGATAAACTCATCTTT. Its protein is CACDTVAPLGGYSTDKLIF.

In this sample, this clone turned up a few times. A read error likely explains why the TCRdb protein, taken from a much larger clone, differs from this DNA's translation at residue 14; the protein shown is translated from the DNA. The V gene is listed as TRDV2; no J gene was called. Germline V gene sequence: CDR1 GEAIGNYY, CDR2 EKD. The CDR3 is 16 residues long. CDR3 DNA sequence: TGTGCCTGTGACCCGCGGAGCTCCTGGGACACCCGACAGACGTTTTTC. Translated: CACDPRSSWDTRQTFF.

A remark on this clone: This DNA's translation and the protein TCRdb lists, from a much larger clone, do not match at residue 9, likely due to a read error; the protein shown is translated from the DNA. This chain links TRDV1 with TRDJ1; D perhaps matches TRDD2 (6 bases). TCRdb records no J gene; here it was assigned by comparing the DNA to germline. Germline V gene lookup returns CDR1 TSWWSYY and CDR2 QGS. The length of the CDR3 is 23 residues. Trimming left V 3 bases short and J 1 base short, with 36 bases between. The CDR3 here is CALGDHPSPPGGVWFCGTDKLIF. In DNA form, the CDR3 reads TGTGCTCTTGGGGACCACCCTTCCCCCCCGGGCGGGGTATGGTTTTGCGGCACCGATAAACTCATCTTT.

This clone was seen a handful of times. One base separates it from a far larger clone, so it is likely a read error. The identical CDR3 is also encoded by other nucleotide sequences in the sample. The CDR3 coding sequence is TGTGCTCTTGGAGAACTACCTAGTGCTGGGGGACGCACCGATAAACTCATCTTT. It encodes CALGELPSAGGRTDKLIF. V is TRDV1 and J is TRDJ1; TRDD3 matches 8 bases. Assignment of the J gene here rests on matching the DNA to germline, because TCRdb gives none. Germline assignment: CDR1 TSWWSYY and CDR2 QGS. The CDR3 covers 18 residues.

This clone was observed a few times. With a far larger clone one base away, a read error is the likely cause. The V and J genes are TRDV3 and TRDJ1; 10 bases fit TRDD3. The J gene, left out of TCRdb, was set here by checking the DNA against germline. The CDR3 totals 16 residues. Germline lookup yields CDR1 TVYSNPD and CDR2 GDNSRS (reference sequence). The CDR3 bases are TGCGCCTTTAACGGGGGATACGGGGGGTACACCGATAAACTCATCTTT. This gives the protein CAFNGGYGGYTDKLIF.

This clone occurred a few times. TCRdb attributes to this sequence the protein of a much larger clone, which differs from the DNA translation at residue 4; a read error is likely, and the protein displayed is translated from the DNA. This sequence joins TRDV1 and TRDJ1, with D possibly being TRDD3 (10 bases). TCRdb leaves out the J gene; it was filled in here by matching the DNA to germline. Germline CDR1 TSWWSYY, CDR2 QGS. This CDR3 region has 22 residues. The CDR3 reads CALRDPSLPTYWGIRISPKLIF. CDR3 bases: TGTGCTCTTAGGGATCCGAGCCTTCCTACGTACTGGGGGATTAGAATTTCCCCCAAACTCATCTTT.

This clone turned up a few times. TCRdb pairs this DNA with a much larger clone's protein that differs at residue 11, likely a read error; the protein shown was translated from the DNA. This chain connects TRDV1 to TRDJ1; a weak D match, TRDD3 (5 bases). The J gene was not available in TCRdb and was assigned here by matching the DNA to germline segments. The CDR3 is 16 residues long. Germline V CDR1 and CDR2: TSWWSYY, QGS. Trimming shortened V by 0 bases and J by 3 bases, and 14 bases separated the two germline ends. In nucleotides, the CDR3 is TGTGCTCTTGGGGAACTGTCCCGATACAGCGCCGATAAACTCATCTTT. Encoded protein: CALGELSRYSADKLIF.

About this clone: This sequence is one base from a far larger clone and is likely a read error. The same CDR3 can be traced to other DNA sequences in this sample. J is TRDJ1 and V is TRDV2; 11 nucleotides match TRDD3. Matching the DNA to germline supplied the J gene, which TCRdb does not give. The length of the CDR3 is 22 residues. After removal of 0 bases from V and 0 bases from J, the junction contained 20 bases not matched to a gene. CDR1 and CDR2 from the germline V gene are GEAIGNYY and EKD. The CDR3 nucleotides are TGTGCCTGTGACACCCCCGATTCAGGCCCGCTGGGGGATACTCCGGACACCGATAAACTCATCTTT. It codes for CACDTPDSGPLGDTPDTDKLIF.

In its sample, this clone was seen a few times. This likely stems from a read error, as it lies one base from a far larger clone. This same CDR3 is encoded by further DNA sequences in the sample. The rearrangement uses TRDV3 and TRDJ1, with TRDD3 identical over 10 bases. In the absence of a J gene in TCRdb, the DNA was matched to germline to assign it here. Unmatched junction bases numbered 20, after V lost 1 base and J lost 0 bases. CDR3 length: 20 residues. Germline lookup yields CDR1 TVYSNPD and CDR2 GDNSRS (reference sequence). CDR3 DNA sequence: TGTGCCTTTATTGGTCCCCGATACTGGGGGATTTCAAAGTACACCGATAAACTCATCTTT. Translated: CAFIGPRYWGISKYTDKLIF.

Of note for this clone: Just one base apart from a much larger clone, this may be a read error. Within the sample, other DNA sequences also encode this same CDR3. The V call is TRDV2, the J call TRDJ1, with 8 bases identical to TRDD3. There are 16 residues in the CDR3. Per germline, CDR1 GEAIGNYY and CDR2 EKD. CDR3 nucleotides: TGCGCCTGTGACCTCGTGGGGGATTTGGACACCGATAAACTCATCTTT. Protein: CACDLVGDLDTDKLIF.

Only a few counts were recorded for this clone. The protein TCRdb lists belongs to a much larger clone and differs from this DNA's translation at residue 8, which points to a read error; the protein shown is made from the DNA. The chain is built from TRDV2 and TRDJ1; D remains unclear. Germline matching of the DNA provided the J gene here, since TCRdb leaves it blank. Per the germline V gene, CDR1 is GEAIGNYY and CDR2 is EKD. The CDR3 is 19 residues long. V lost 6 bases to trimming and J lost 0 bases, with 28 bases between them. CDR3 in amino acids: CACPLKTVHPANYTDKLIF. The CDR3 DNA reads TGTGCCTGTCCACTAAAGACGGTGCACCCCGCTAACTACACCGATAAACTCATCTTT.

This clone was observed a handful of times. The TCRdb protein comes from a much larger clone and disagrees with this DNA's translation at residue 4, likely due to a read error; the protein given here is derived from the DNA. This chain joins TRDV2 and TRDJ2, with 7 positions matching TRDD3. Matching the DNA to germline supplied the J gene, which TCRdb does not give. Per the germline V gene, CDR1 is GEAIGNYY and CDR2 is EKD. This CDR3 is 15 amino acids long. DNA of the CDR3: TGTGCCTGTGTCACCGTGGGGGATTTGACAGCACAACTCTTCTTT. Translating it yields CACVTVGDLTAQLFF.

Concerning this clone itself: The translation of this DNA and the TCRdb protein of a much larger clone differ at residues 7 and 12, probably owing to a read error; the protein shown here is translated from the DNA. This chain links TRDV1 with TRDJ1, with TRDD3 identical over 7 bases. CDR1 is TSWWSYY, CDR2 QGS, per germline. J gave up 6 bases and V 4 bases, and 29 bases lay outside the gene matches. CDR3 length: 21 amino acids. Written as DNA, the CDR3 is TGTGCTCTTGGGGGGGATGCTCCTATCCCGTCAAGTTATCGGGGGATTCATAAACTCATCTTT. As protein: CALGGDAPIPSSYRGIHKLIF.

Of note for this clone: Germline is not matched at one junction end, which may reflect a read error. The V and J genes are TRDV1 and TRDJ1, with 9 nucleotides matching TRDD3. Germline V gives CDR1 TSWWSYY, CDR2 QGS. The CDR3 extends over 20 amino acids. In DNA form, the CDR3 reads TGTGCTCCTGGGGAACCCTCGGGGGGATACTGGTTTGGTACCACCGATAAACTCATCTTT. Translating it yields CAPGEPSGGYWFGTTDKLIF.

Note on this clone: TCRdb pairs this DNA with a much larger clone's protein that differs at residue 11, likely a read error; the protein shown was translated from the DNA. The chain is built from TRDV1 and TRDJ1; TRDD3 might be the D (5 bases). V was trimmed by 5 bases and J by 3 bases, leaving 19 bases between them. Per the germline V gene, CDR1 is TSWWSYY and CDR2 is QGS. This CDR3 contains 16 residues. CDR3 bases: TGTGCTCTTGGGATCGAACAGCCCGCATACGCCGATAAACTCATCTTT. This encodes CALGIEQPAYADKLIF.

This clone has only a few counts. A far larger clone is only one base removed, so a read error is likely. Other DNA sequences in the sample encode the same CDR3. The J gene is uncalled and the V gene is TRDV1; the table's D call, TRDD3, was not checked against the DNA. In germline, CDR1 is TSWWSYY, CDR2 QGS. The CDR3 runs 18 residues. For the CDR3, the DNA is TGTGCTCTTGGGAGCGGAGGACCCTGGGGGTTGCACACCGATAAGCTCATCTTT. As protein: CALGSGGPWGLHTDKLIF.